Listed below are T cell receptor beta chains from one sample, sequenced in a study of blood T cells in healthy people across ages. TCRdb recomputed calls from the 5' RACE reads with MiXCR, one row per CDR3 protein. The sample comprises 1.5 million to 2 million distinct CDR3 sequences, approximately 50% of which are singletons, and around 2.1% rests with the top ten. The sample taken for sequencing was blood. These receptor sequences come from a woman aged 40-49 years in good health. CDR3s include the opening cysteine and the closing phenylalanine or tryptophan. The order of the fields is clone size, J gene, D gene, V gene, CDR3 protein, CDR3 DNA. The D gene is left open where the match is weak. Size tells how often a clone was seen (once, few, many) or the class of an expanded clone, and some rows leave it out.

clone_size: few; j_call: TRBJ2-3; d_call: TRBD2; v_call: TRBV10-3; cdr3_aa: CAISEGTSGYTDTQYF; cdr3_nt: TGTGCCATCAGTGAAGGGACTAGCGGGTACACAGATACGCAGTATTTT
clone_size: NA; j_call: TRBJ2-4; d_call: NA; v_call: TRBV12-3/TRBV12-4; cdr3_aa: CASRQGIWNIQYF; cdr3_nt: TGTGCCAGCAGACAGGGAATTTGGAACATTCAGTACTTC
clone_size: NA; j_call: TRBJ2-3; d_call: NA; v_call: TRBV6-6; cdr3_aa: CASSYSKLAPTDTQYF; cdr3_nt: TGTGCCAGCAGTTACTCGAAGTTAGCCCCCACAGATACGCAGTATTTT
clone_size: NA; j_call: TRBJ2-7; d_call: TRBD1; v_call: TRBV6-2/TRBV6-3; cdr3_aa: CATGTATYEQYF; cdr3_nt: TGTGCCACAGGGACAGCCACCTACGAGCAGTACTTC
clone_size: once; j_call: TRBJ2-1; d_call: TRBD2; v_call: TRBV29-1; cdr3_aa: CSVEGVTSGGHSYNEQFF; cdr3_nt: TGCAGCGTTGAAGGGGTAACTAGCGGGGGCCACTCCTACAATGAGCAGTTCTTC
clone_size: NA; j_call: TRBJ1-1; d_call: TRBD1; v_call: TRBV18; cdr3_aa: CASSPPGQGAGEAFF; cdr3_nt: TGTGCCAGCTCACCACCGGGACAGGGGGCGGGTGAAGCTTTCTTT
clone_size: NA; j_call: TRBJ1-1; d_call: TRBD1; v_call: TRBV4-3; cdr3_aa: CASSGLEGATEAFF; cdr3_nt: TGCGCCAGCAGCGGTTTGGAGGGGGCAACTGAAGCTTTCTTT
clone_size: once; j_call: TRBJ1-1; d_call: NA; v_call: TRBV12-3/TRBV12-4; cdr3_aa: CASSPPRAQNTEAFF; cdr3_nt: TGTGCCAGCAGTCCTCCGAGGGCGCAGAACACTGAAGCTTTCTTT
clone_size: NA; j_call: TRBJ1-5; d_call: NA; v_call: TRBV6-1; cdr3_aa: CASRIKTGPNQPQHF; cdr3_nt: TGTGCCAGCAGGATTAAGACAGGACCAAATCAGCCCCAGCATTTT
clone_size: few; j_call: TRBJ2-5; d_call: NA; v_call: TRBV15; cdr3_aa: CATSRTGETQYF; cdr3_nt: TGTGCCACCAGCAGAACGGGGGAGACCCAGTACTTC
clone_size: few; j_call: TRBJ2-7; d_call: TRBD2; v_call: TRBV18; cdr3_aa: CASSTGLAGGEQYF; cdr3_nt: TGTGCCAGCTCGACCGGACTAGCGGGGGGCGAGCAGTACTTC
clone_size: NA; j_call: TRBJ2-1; d_call: TRBD1; v_call: TRBV2; cdr3_aa: CASSEARTGVRNEQFF; cdr3_nt: TGTGCCAGCAGTGAAGCTCGGACAGGGGTGCGGAATGAGCAGTTCTTC
clone_size: NA; j_call: TRBJ2-5; d_call: TRBD2; v_call: TRBV20-1; cdr3_aa: CSAPSRTSGQETQYF; cdr3_nt: TGCAGTGCTCCTAGCCGGACTAGCGGACAAGAGACCCAGTACTTC
clone_size: NA; j_call: TRBJ1-4; d_call: NA; v_call: TRBV5-5; cdr3_aa: CASSFGPGYNEKLFF; cdr3_nt: TGTGCCAGCAGCTTTGGGCCCGGGTATAATGAAAAACTGTTTTTT
clone_size: few; j_call: TRBJ1-5; d_call: NA; v_call: TRBV18; cdr3_aa: CASSPVMGNQPQHF; cdr3_nt: TGTGCCAGCTCACCCGTCATGGGCAATCAGCCCCAGCATTTT
clone_size: NA; j_call: TRBJ2-5; d_call: TRBD2; v_call: TRBV6-5; cdr3_aa: CASSYSLAGGSGTQYF; cdr3_nt: TGTGCCAGCAGTTACTCGCTAGCGGGGGGGTCCGGAACCCAGTACTTC
clone_size: NA; j_call: TRBJ2-1; d_call: NA; v_call: TRBV7-2; cdr3_aa: CASSSPPHGQRNNEQFF; cdr3_nt: TGTGCCAGCAGCTCACCCCCTCATGGACAGCGGAATAATGAGCAGTTCTTC
clone_size: many; j_call: TRBJ2-7; d_call: NA; v_call: TRBV20-1; cdr3_aa: CSARAPAGVSLEQYF; cdr3_nt: TGCAGTGCTAGAGCGCCTGCCGGGGTGTCCCTCGAGCAGTACTTC
clone_size: NA; j_call: TRBJ2-3; d_call: NA; v_call: TRBV9; cdr3_aa: CASSVKWGTTDTQYF; cdr3_nt: TGTGCCAGCAGCGTAAAATGGGGCACCACAGATACGCAGTATTTT
clone_size: few; j_call: TRBJ2-5; d_call: NA; v_call: TRBV6-2/TRBV6-3; cdr3_aa: CASRSDGLSATQYF; cdr3_nt: TGTGCCAGCAGATCGGACGGGCTTTCCGCGACCCAGTACTTC
clone_size: NA; j_call: TRBJ2-1; d_call: NA; v_call: TRBV7-9; cdr3_aa: CASSQLGFSYNEQFF; cdr3_nt: TGTGCCAGCAGCCAGCTGGGGTTCTCCTACAATGAGCAGTTCTTC
clone_size: NA; j_call: TRBJ2-1; d_call: NA; v_call: TRBV29-1; cdr3_aa: CSVEFVQLSSYNEQFF; cdr3_nt: TGCAGCGTTGAGTTTGTACAATTAAGCTCCTACAATGAGCAGTTCTTC
clone_size: few; j_call: TRBJ2-7; d_call: NA; v_call: TRBV20-1; cdr3_aa: CSANSGESRATEQYF; cdr3_nt: TGCAGTGCCAACTCCGGCGAGAGTCGAGCCACCGAGCAGTACTTC
clone_size: NA; j_call: TRBJ2-5; d_call: NA; v_call: TRBV3-1; cdr3_aa: CASSPGFLWETQYF; cdr3_nt: TGTGCCAGCAGCCCCGGGTTCCTGTGGGAGACCCAGTACTTC
clone_size: NA; j_call: TRBJ2-6; d_call: NA; v_call: TRBV6-1; cdr3_aa: CASSEVTAGANVLTF; cdr3_nt: TGTGCCAGCAGTGAAGTGACAGCTGGGGCCAACGTCCTGACTTTC
clone_size: NA; j_call: TRBJ1-2; d_call: NA; v_call: TRBV5-1; cdr3_aa: CASSLVIGGSFDYGYTF; cdr3_nt: TGCGCCAGCAGCTTGGTTATTGGGGGCAGTTTTGACTATGGCTACACCTTC
clone_size: NA; j_call: TRBJ1-4; d_call: NA; v_call: TRBV4-1; cdr3_aa: CASSQALGGFFEKLFF; cdr3_nt: TGCGCCAGCAGCCAAGCCCTCGGGGGCTTTTTCGAAAAACTGTTTTTT
clone_size: NA; j_call: TRBJ1-1; d_call: NA; v_call: TRBV6-2/TRBV6-3; cdr3_aa: CASSYLGYRDTAFF; cdr3_nt: TGTGCCAGCAGTTATTTAGGGTACCGGGATACCGCTTTCTTT
clone_size: NA; j_call: TRBJ1-1; d_call: NA; v_call: TRBV19; cdr3_aa: CASRPLFGGAFF; cdr3_nt: TGTGCCAGTAGACCGCTGTTTGGGGGAGCTTTCTTT
clone_size: NA; j_call: TRBJ2-5; d_call: TRBD2; v_call: TRBV6-1; cdr3_aa: CASRPRTSGGTFGETQYF; cdr3_nt: TGTGCCAGCAGGCCCAGGACTAGCGGGGGGACGTTTGGGGAGACCCAGTACTTC
clone_size: few; j_call: TRBJ1-6; d_call: NA; v_call: TRBV7-2; cdr3_aa: CASSLEQLNSPLHF; cdr3_nt: TGTGCCAGCAGCTTAGAACAGCTCAATTCACCCCTCCACTTT
clone_size: few; j_call: TRBJ1-2; d_call: TRBD1; v_call: TRBV28; cdr3_aa: CASSPRTGSYGYTF; cdr3_nt: TGTGCCAGCTCACCCAGGACAGGGTCGTATGGCTACACCTTC
clone_size: few; j_call: TRBJ1-2; d_call: TRBD1; v_call: TRBV27; cdr3_aa: CASSSVSGTVIYGYTF; cdr3_nt: TGCGCCAGCAGTTCCGTCTCCGGGACAGTTATCTATGGCTACACCTTC
clone_size: NA; j_call: TRBJ2-5; d_call: NA; v_call: TRBV20-1; cdr3_aa: CSASRGYQETQYF; cdr3_nt: TGCAGTGCTAGCCGGGGATACCAAGAGACCCAGTACTTC